This TCR beta chain was documented in a study of blood T cells in healthy people across ages (dated by TCRdb to 2015 to 2017). Regarding the research as a whole: In model experiments, template switching captured about one uniquely barcoded TCR beta cDNA molecule for every two T cells. To track age-related changes in TCR beta repertoire diversity, the study relied on deep sequencing normalized with unique cDNA molecular identifiers. The donors were divided into four age groups: young (average around 15 years), middle-aged (about 40), aged (about 62) and long-lived (82). Donors of different ages were randomly distributed across sequencing lanes to avoid experimental bias. The study analyzed two additional independent replicas of 1 million unique cDNA reads from the same blood draw for two donors, one aged 18 to 29 and one aged 80 or older.

This clonotype was seen more than once but under ten times. Its antigen remains undetermined. No base quality values were provided; no much bigger clone lies one nucleotide off. General findings and caveats noted by the study authors: Conclusive comparison of naive and antigen-experienced compartments was prevented by the profiling of bulk unsorted PBMCs. Observed TCR beta diversity correlated strongly with the percentage of naive T cells measured by flow cytometry. The long-lived group showed more naive CD4+ T cells, fewer expanded clones and increased TCR diversity than the aged group, suggesting age selection. Estimates of total diversity based on one million sequenced T cells were considered lower bounds and underestimates. Observed TCR beta diversity per million T cells fell roughly linearly with age, and a significant reduction was already apparent by age about 36. Donor CMV infection status was unknown, potentially confounding age-related changes in expanded clonotypes.

The donors were about 40 Caucasian individuals from Russia, aged 6 to 90 years, who were systemically healthy. Each donor gave roughly 9.5 milliliters of peripheral blood, collected into EDTA-treated Vacutainer tubes. PBMCs were isolated by Ficoll-Paque density-gradient centrifugation, with at least 7 million obtained per sample. Total RNA was extracted from PBMCs with Trizol reagent, with at least 5 micrograms obtained per sample. Naive CD45RAhigh/CD27high T cell percentages were measured by flow cytometry on a PBMC aliquot from every donor. Library prep was done by 5' RACE. The sample was run on an Illumina HiSeq 2500. A second PCR of about 6 to 11 cycles was performed with a sample-barcoded 5' primer and a J-beta primer mix. A template-switch 5' adaptor carrying 12 random nucleotides introduced a unique molecular identifier onto each TCR beta cDNA molecule. At least 2.5 million CDR3-containing paired-end reads were obtained from each sample. All of the RNA was converted into first-strand cDNA using the Mint cDNA synthesis kit, with a TRBC-specific oligonucleotide serving as the primer. Following uracil-DNA glycosylase treatment, a first 18-cycle PCR with universal primers M1SS and BC2_uni_R was performed on all cDNA. In the source study's methods: Each sample was normalized by randomly selecting 1 million high-quality reads, each carrying a distinct molecular identifier. Reads sharing molecular identifiers were discarded rather than binned into consensus sequences. CDR3 identification, clonotype clustering and error correction used MiTCR with a Q25 quality threshold and the strictest error-elimination algorithm. A nonparametric unseen species model with Euler transformation was used to estimate lower-bound total TCR beta diversity. TCRdb redid the processing of the public reads, applying fastp at Q25 and MiXCR, and retained in-frame beta chains. Records with the same CDR3 protein are collapsed into one entry carrying the most frequent genes and DNA. What appears here as the V and J calls and clone size reflects TCRdb's work, not the paper's. This sample holds about a million distinct CDR3 sequences; roughly 48% were observed only once. The top ten clonotypes cover 13% of the sample.

From the germline V gene, CDR1 is MNHEY and CDR2 is SVGAGI. The V end loses 6 bases and the J end loses 4 bases, and a stretch of 16 bases separates them. The CDR3 starts with the cysteine, ends with the phenylalanine, and has 14 residues. Only the CDR3 DNA stays, 42 bases, in frame from base 1. The clonotype originates from a young man in good health. Sequenced input: blood. This receptor chain uses TRBV6-5 and TRBJ2-7, with no reliable assignment of the D segment. The DNA reads as follows: TGTGCCAGCAGGCCCGAACTTACGCGTTACGAGCAGTACTTC. Protein translation: CASRPELTRYEQYF.